The 8 T cell receptor beta chains below were found in one sample sequenced in a study of cytomegalovirus exposure and HLA in healthy donors. Profiled with immunoSEQ multiplex PCR; TCRdb holds only in-frame clones, not every one. Among 150,000 to 200,000 clones listed, 85% to 90% were seen once. What was sequenced was PBMCs. All receptors come from a man younger than 35 in good health and CMV-seronegative.

The chain employs TRBV2 and TRBJ2-3; D call uncertain. CDR1 and CDR2 from the germline V gene are SNHLY and FYNNEI. Trimming removed 6 bases at V and 4 bases at J, with 11 bases between. This CDR3 region has 13 residues. DNA for the CDR3: TGTGCCAGCAGCGCAGGTTTAGCAGATACGCAGTATTTT. Amino acids: CASSAGLADTQYF.

This chain links TRBV30 with TRBJ1-4; D call uncertain. The germline gives CDR1 GTSNPN, CDR2 SVGIG (reference sequence). The CDR3 sequence is 14 residues long. With 5 bases removed from V and 2 bases from J, the gap between germline ends came to 12 bases. The CDR3 loop reads CAWYTGATNEKLFF. The CDR3 region has the DNA TGTGCCTGGTATACGGGAGCCACTAATGAAAAACTGTTTTTT. Full variable domain (rest looked up from reference TRBV30 and TRBJ1-4): SQTIHQWPATLVQPVGSPLSLECTVEGTSNPNLYWYRQAAGRGLQLLFYSVGIGQISSEVPQNLSASRPQDRQFILSSKKLLLSDSGFYLCAWYTGATNEKLFFGSGTQLSVL.

The chain couples TRBV28 to TRBJ2-7; tentative D call: TRBD2 (6 bases). With 6 bases removed from V and 5 bases from J, the gap between germline ends came to 11 bases. Germline V lookup: CDR1 MDHEN, CDR2 SYDVKM. This CDR3 spans 12 amino acids. The DNA for the CDR3 is TGTGCCAGCAGAATTCGGGGGAACGAGCAGTACTTC. Amino acids: CASRIRGNEQYF.

This chain joins TRBV2 and TRBJ2-7; 10 bases are shared with TRBD1. Germline V gives CDR1 SNHLY, CDR2 FYNNEI. With 7 bases clipped from V and 2 bases from J, the junction kept 5 bases outside the gene matches. The CDR3 is 14 residues long. CDR3 sequence reads: CASKGQGDTYEQYV. The CDR3, as DNA: TGTGCCAGCAAAGGACAGGGGGACACCTACGAGCAGTACGTC.

V is TRBV10-1 and J is TRBJ2-1, with TRBD2 identical over 7 bases. With V trimmed by 5 bases and J by 0 bases, 13 bases remained unmatched. The CDR3 consists of 18 residues. From germline, CDR1 is WNHNN and CDR2 SYGVQD (reference sequence). In nucleotides, the CDR3 is TGCGCCAGCAGTTTAGCGGGCGGGCTGAATCTCTCCTACAATGAGCAGTTCTTC. Protein sequence: CASSLAGGLNLSYNEQFF.

This chain links TRBV11-2 with TRBJ1-1; TRBD1 matches 9 bases. The CDR3 contains 15 residues. CDR1 is SGHAT and CDR2 is FQNNGV in the germline V gene. V trimming: 5 bases; J trimming: 4 bases; junction bases outside the gene matches: 8. CDR3 bases: TGTGCCAGCAGCCCACCACAGGGGGCGAGCACTGAAGCTTTCTTT. Its translation is CASSPPQGASTEAFF.

This chain joins TRBV6-5 and TRBJ1-1, with 7 bases lining up with TRBD1. CDR1 and CDR2 from the germline V gene are MNHEY and SVGAGI. CDR3 length: 14 residues. Losses at the gene ends were 5 bases for V and 4 bases for J; bases not matched to a gene: 7. The CDR3 coding sequence is TGTGCCAGCAGTAGTCGAACAGGGGCCACTGAAGCTTTCTTT. Translating gives CASSSRTGATEAFF.

The V call is TRBV9, the J call TRBJ2-7, with TRBD1 identical over 7 bases. CDR3 size: 17 residues. Germline V lookup: CDR1 SGDLS, CDR2 YYNGEE. V lost 0 bases, J lost 3 bases, and 12 bases stayed unmatched. CDR3 residues: CASSVVPLYRDSYEQYV. The CDR3 nucleotides are TGTGCCAGCAGCGTAGTCCCCCTATACAGGGACAGCTACGAGCAGTACGTC.